This entry lists 6 T cell receptor beta chains sequenced from one sample in a study of T cells in Graves' hyperthyroidism and ophthalmopathy (dated by TCRdb to about 2019). The library was built by means of multiplex PCR. These reads were obtained on an Illumina HiSeq 2000. TCR beta CDR3 regions were amplified from RNA transcripts. A first-round RT-PCR of the TCR CDR3 used the HTBI primer set with the Qiagen OneStep RT-PCR kit. TCRdb reprocessing: public reads trimmed at Q25 with fastp, clones called with MiXCR, in-frame beta chains kept. Each CDR3 protein appears once, grouped with its most common genes and DNA. The sample yields approximately 700,000 distinct CDR3 sequences; about a sixth were counted once. 8.4% of the sample lies in the top ten. Input material: blood. The origin of the receptors is a man aged 18-30 years with Graves' hyperthyroidism.

The chain carries TRBV20-1 and TRBJ1-5, with D possibly being TRBD1 (6 bases). This CDR3 is 13 amino acids long. The V gene's germline CDR1 is DFQATT and CDR2 SNEGSKA (reference sequence). The V end was cut by 5 bases, the J end by 0 bases, with 8 bases between. This chain's CDR3 is CSAGQYSNQPQHF. CDR3 in DNA: TGCAGTGCTGGACAGTATAGCAATCAGCCCCAGCATTTT.

Ten or more counts support this clonotype. The chain joins TRBV28 to TRBJ1-2; D is perhaps TRBD1 (6 bases). There are 15 residues in the CDR3. Germline CDR1 and CDR2: MDHEN and SYDVKM. V was pared by 5 bases and J by 2 bases, with 15 bases between. The DNA of the CDR3 is TGTGCCAGCAGTCCTGGCCCAGGGGACAACTATGGCTACACCTTC. Translating it yields CASSPGPGDNYGYTF.

A few counts support this clonotype. A much more abundant neighbour one base away suggests this may be a read error. The gene calls are TRBV7-2 and TRBJ1-6, with a weak D call TRBD1 (5 bases). The germline V gene has CDR1 SGHTA and CDR2 FQGNSA. V gave up 2 bases and J gave up 16 bases, with 12 bases separating them. The CDR3 spans 12 residues. The CDR3 here is CASSLSGAGLHF. The CDR3 bases are TGTGCCAGCAGCTTATCCGGGGCAGGACTCCACTTT. Drawing the rest from reference TRBV7-2 and TRBJ1-6, the complete variable domain is GAGVSQSPSNKVTEKGKDVELRCDPISGHTALYWYRQSLGQGLEFLIYFQGNSAPDKSGLPSDRFSAERTGGSVSTLTIQRTQQEDSAVYLCASSLSGAGLHFGNGTRLTVT.

The genes are TRBV29-1 and TRBJ2-7; D perhaps matches TRBD2 (5 bases). Trimming took 1 base from V and 6 from J, leaving 10 bases between them. CDR1 is SQVTM, CDR2 ANQGSEA, per germline. The CDR3 runs 12 residues. The CDR3 protein is CSVEGGLGEQYF. The CDR3 region has the DNA TGCAGCGTTGAAGGAGGGTTAGGCGAGCAGTACTTC.

V is TRBV12-5 and J is TRBJ1-1, with D possibly matching TRBD1 (5 bases). Germline V lookup: CDR1 LGHNT, CDR2 FRNRAP. V was cut by 6 bases and J by 2 bases, with 13 bases left in between. This CDR3 region has 14 residues. As DNA, the CDR3 is TGTGCTAGTGGACGATGGGGGGGAAACACTGAAGCTTTCTTT. Translating it yields CASGRWGGNTEAFF.

This chain links TRBV28 with TRBJ1-5; possible D gene TRBD1, 6 bases. The CDR3 consists of 15 residues. CDR1 and CDR2 from the germline V gene are MDHEN and SYDVKM. Deletions cut 3 bases from V and 1 base from J, with 10 bases between. CDR3 residues: CASSFRQASNQPQHF. CDR3 DNA sequence: TGTGCCAGCAGTTTCCGACAGGCGAGCAATCAGCCCCAGCATTTT.